These 3 T cell receptor beta chains share one sample of origin, sequenced in a study of T cell responses to AZD1222 COVID-19 vaccine. TCRdb's copy holds only in-frame clones and misses some; the assay was immunoSEQ multiplex PCR. The sample holds fewer than 200,000 clones, about 86% seen once. Specimen: peripheral blood, collected 28 days after the second AZD1222 dose. These receptors were obtained from an adult who received the AZD1222 COVID-19 vaccine.

The genes are TRBV5-1 and TRBJ1-1; D ambiguous. This CDR3 region has 14 residues. V was cut by 4 bases and J by 2 bases, with 12 bases left in between. Per the germline V gene, CDR1 is SGHRS and CDR2 is YFSETQ. Here the CDR3 reads CASSLQSVNTEAFF. The CDR3 DNA sequence: TGCGCCAGCAGCCTTCAGTCGGTCAACACTGAAGCTTTCTTT.

The V and J genes are TRBV9 and TRBJ2-2, with D perhaps matching TRBD2 (5 bases). Germline loops: CDR1 SGDLS, CDR2 YYNGEE. CDR3 length: 16 residues. Trimming took 3 bases from V and 1 from J, leaving 13 bases between them. DNA for the CDR3: TGTGCCAGCAGCGCCACTACGACTATGAACACCGGGGAGCTGTTTTTT. It specifies CASSATTTMNTGELFF.

This clone was seen only a few times. The chain uses TRBV7-8 and TRBJ1-5, with 9 positions matching TRBD1. The CDR3 has 17 residues. Germline CDR1 SGHVS, CDR2 FQNEAQ. Germline trimming cut 1 base from V and 4 bases from J; bases unmatched to any gene: 8. The CDR3 loop reads CASSLDPTGGSNQPQHF. CDR3 DNA sequence: TGTGCCAGCAGCTTAGACCCGACAGGGGGATCAAATCAGCCCCAGCATTTT.